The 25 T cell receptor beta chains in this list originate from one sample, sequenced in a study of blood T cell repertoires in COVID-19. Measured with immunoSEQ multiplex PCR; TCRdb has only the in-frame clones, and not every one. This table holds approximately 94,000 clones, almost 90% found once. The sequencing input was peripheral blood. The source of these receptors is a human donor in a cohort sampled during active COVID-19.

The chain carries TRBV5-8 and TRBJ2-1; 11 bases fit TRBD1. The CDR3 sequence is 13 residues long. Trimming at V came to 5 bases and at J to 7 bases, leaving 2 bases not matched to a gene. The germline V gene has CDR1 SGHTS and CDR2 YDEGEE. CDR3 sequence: CASSRDRGNEQFF. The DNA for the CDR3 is TGTGCCAGCAGTCGGGACAGGGGGAATGAGCAGTTCTTC.

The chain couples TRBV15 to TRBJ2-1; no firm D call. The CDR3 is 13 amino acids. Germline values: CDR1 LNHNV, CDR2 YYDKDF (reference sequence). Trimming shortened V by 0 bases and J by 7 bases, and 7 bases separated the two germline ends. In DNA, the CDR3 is TGTGCCACCAGCAGAGATATTGCGAATGAGCAGTTCTTC. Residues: CATSRDIANEQFF.

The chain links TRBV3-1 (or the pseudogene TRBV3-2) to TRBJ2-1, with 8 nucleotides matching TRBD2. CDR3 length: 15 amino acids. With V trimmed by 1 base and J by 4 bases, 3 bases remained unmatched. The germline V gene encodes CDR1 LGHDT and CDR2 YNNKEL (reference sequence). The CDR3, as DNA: TGTGCCAGCAGCCAAGCGGGAGGGATTTACAATGAGCAGTTCTTC. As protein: CASSQAGGIYNEQFF.

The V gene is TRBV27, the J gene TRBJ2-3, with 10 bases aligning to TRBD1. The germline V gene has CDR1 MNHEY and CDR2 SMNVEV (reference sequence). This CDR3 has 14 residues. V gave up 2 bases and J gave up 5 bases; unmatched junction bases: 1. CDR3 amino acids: CASSLRTGGDTQYF. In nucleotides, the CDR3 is TGTGCCAGCAGTTTAAGGACAGGGGGAGATACGCAGTATTTT.

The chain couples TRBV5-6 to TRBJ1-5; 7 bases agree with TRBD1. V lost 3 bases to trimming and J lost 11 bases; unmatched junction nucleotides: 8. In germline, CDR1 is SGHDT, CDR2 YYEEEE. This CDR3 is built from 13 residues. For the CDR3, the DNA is TGTGCCAGCAGCTCGGACAGGTCCACGGCCCAGCATTTT. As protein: CASSSDRSTAQHF.

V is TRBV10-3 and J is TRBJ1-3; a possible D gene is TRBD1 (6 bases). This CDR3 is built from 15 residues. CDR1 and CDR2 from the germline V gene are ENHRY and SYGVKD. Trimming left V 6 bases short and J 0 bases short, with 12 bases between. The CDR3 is CAISPDRNSGNTIYF. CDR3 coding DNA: TGTGCCATCAGCCCCGACAGGAACTCTGGAAACACCATATATTTT.

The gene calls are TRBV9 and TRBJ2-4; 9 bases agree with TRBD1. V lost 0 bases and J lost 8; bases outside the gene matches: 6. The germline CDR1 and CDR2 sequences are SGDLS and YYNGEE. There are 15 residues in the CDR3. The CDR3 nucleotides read TGTGCCAGCAGCGTAGACGGAACAGGGGGCGACATTCAGTACTTC. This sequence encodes CASSVDGTGGDIQYF.

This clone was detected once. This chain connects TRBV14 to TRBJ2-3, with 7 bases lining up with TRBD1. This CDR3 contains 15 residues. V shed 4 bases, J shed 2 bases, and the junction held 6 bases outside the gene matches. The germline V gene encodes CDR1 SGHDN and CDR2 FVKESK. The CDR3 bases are TGTGCCAGCAGCCGGGACAGATTTTACACAGATACGCAGTATTTT. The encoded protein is CASSRDRFYTDTQYF.

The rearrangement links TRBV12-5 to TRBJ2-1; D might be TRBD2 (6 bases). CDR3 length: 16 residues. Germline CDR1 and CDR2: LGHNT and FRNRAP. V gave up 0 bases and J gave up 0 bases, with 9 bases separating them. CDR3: CASGLVLGGSYNEQFF. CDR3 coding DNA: TGTGCTAGTGGTTTGGTACTGGGAGGCTCCTACAATGAGCAGTTCTTC.

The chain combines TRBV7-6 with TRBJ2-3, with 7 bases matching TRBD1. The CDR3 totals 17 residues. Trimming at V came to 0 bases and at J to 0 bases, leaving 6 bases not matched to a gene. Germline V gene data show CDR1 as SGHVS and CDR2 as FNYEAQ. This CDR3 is CASSLATGRTSTDTQYF. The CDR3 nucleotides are TGTGCCAGCAGCTTAGCGACAGGGAGAACTAGCACAGATACGCAGTATTTT.

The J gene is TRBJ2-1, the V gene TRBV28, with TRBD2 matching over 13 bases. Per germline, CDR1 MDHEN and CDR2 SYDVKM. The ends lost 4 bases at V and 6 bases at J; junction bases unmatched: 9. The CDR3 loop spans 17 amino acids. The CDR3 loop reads CASSSGLAGDRVNEQFF. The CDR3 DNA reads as TGTGCCAGCAGTTCTGGACTAGCGGGAGATCGGGTCAATGAGCAGTTCTTC.

CDR3 nucleotide sequence: TGTGCCAGCAGCTTAACCCTACAGGGGGTTGGTGAGACCCAGTACTTC. Protein sequence: CASSLTLQGVGETQYF. The rearrangement joins TRBV5-6 to TRBJ2-5, with 8 bases matching TRBD1. The germline V gene encodes CDR1 SGHDT and CDR2 YYEEEE. Trimming at V came to 2 bases and at J to 5 bases, leaving 11 bases not matched to a gene. This CDR3 has 16 amino acids.

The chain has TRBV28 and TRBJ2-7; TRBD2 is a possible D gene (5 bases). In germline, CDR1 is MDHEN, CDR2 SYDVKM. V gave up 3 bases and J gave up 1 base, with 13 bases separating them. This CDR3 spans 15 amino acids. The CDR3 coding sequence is TGTGCCAGCAGTTTCGAGGAGGTGGGTTCCTACGAGCAGTACTTC. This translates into CASSFEEVGSYEQYF.

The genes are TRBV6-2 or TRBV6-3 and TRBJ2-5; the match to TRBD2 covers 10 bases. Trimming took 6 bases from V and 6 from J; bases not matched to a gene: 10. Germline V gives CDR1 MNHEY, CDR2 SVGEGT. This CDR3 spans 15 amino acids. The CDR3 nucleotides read TGTGCCAGCAGCCTTACTAGCGGGAACAAGAAGACCCAGTACTTC. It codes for CASSLTSGNKKTQYF.

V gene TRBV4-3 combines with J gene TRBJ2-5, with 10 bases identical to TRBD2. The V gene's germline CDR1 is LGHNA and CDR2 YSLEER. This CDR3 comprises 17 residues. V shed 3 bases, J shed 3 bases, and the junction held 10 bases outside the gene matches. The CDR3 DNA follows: TGCGCCAGCAGCCAGGCCCCTAGCGGGAGTATCGAAGAGACCCAGTACTTC. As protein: CASSQAPSGSIEETQYF.

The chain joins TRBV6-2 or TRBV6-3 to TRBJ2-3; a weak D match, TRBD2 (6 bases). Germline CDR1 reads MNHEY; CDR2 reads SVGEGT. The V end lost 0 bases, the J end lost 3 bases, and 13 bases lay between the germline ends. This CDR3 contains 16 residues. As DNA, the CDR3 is TGTGCCAGCAGTTACTCATATGGAGGGCTGACAGATACGCAGTATTTT. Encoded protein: CASSYSYGGLTDTQYF.

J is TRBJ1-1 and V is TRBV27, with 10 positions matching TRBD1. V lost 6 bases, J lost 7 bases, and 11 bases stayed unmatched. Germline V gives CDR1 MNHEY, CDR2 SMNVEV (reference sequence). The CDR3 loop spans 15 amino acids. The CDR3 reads CASRIWGRTGGEAFF. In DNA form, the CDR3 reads TGTGCCAGCAGAATATGGGGAAGGACAGGGGGTGAAGCTTTCTTT.

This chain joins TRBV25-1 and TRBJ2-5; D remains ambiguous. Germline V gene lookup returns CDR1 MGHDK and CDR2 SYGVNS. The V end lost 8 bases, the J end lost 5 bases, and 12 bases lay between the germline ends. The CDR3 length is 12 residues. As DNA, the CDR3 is TGTGCCAGCTCCCAGCTCGGGGAGACCCAGTACTTC. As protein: CASSQLGETQYF.

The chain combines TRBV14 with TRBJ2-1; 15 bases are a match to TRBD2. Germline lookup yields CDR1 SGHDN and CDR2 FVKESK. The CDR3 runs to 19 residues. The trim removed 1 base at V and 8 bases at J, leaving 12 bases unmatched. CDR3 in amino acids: CASSQGFGTSGRPWDEQFF. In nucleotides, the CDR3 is TGTGCCAGCAGCCAAGGCTTTGGGACTAGCGGGAGGCCTTGGGATGAGCAGTTCTTC.

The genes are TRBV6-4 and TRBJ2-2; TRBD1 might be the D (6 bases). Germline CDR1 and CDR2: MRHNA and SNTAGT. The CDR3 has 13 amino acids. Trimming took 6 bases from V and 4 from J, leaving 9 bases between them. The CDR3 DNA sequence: TGTGCCAGCAGAGCACAGGGCACCGGGGAGCTGTTTTTT. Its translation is CASRAQGTGELFF.

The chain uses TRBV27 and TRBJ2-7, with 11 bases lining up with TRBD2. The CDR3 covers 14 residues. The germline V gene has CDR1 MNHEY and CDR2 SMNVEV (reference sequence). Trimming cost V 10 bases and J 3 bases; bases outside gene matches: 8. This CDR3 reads CATASGRPNYEQYF. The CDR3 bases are TGTGCCACCGCTAGCGGGAGGCCCAACTACGAGCAGTACTTC.

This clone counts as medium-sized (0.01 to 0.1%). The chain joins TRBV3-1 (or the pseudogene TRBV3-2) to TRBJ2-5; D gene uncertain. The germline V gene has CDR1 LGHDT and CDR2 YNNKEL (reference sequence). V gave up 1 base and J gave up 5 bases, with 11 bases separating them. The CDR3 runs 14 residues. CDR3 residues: CASSQGFLEETQYF. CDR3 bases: TGTGCCAGCAGCCAAGGATTTCTAGAGGAGACCCAGTACTTC.

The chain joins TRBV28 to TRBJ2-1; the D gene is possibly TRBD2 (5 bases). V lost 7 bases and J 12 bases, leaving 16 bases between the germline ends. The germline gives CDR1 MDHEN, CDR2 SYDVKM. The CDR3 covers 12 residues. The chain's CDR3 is CASTRGKPGQFF. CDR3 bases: TGTGCCAGCACCCGAGGGAAACCCGGGCAGTTCTTC.

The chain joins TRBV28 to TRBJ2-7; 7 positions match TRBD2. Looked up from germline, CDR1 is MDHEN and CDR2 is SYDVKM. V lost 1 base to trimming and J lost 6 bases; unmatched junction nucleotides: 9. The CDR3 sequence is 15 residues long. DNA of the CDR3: TGTGCCAGCAGTTTATCTTTGTGGGGGACTATCGAGCAGTACTTC. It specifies CASSLSLWGTIEQYF.

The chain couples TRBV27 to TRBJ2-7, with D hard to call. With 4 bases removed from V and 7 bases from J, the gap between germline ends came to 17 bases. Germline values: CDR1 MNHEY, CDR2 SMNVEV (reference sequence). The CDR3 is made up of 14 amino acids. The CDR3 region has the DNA TGTGCCAGCAGTTACCTTATTACCGCGGCGGAGCAGTACTTC. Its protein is CASSYLITAAEQYF.